The 25 T cell receptor beta chains in this list originate from one sample, sequenced in a study of T cell changes during pregnancy in multiple sclerosis (dated by TCRdb to between 2018 and 2021). Libraries were prepared through the immunoSEQ multiplex PCR assay. The clones in this table, taken by TCRdb from immuneACCESS, are in-frame only. Not every clone is retained; where verified, under half of the shortfall comes from an unresolved V gene, and the cause of the rest is unknown. Present in this sample are 95,000 to 100,000 clones, 92% of which were seen just once. 2% to 3% of the sample goes to the ten largest clones. Material: peripheral blood, obtained after pregnancy. Receptor source: a female donor in good health, enrolled as a control in a pregnancy study.

This chain connects TRBV27 to TRBJ2-7, with a weak D call TRBD1 (5 bases). Trimming took off 7 bases at V and 2 bases at J, with 12 bases between the two ends. The CDR3 is 13 residues long. The V gene's germline CDR1 is MNHEY and CDR2 SMNVEV (reference sequence). CDR3 loop: CASTQGTAYEQYF. The CDR3 nucleotides are TGTGCCAGCACCCAGGGTACCGCCTACGAGCAGTACTTC.

The rearrangement joins TRBV7-2 to TRBJ2-1; 9 bases are a match to TRBD2. This CDR3 is 15 amino acids long. V dropped 5 bases and J dropped 5; count of bases not matched to a gene: 7. CDR1 and CDR2 from the germline V gene are SGHTA and FQGNSA. CDR3 in DNA: TGTGCCAGCAGCGCCGTAGTAGCGGGGGACAATGAGCAGTTCTTC. Protein sequence: CASSAVVAGDNEQFF.

The chain carries TRBV29-1 and TRBJ2-4; tentatively, D is TRBD1 or TRBD2 (6 bases each). CDR1 and CDR2 from the germline V gene are SQVTM and ANQGSEA. The ends were cut back, 7 bases at V and 1 base at J, with 14 bases in the middle. The CDR3 spans 14 residues. This chain's CDR3 is CSAEGGGAKNIQYF. DNA of the CDR3: TGCAGCGCTGAGGGGGGTGGGGCCAAAAACATTCAGTACTTC. The whole variable domain, filled in from reference TRBV29-1 and TRBJ2-4, reads SAVISQKPSRDICQRGTSLTIQCQVDSQVTMMFWYRQQPGQSLTLIATANQGSEATYESGFVIDKFPISRPNLTFSTLTVSNMSPEDSSIYLCSAEGGGAKNIQYFGAGTRLSVL.

This sequence joins TRBV6-5 and TRBJ2-7; D unclear. Per germline, CDR1 MNHEY and CDR2 SVGAGI. This CDR3 region has 15 residues. Trimming took off 5 bases at V and 3 bases at J, with 17 bases between the two ends. CDR3 sequence (DNA): TGTGCCAGCAGTCCCCTTGGCGGTCCCCACTACGAGCAGTACTTC. Translating gives CASSPLGGPHYEQYF.

The chain has TRBV7-8 and TRBJ2-2; 9 bases are a match to TRBD2. The germline V gene encodes CDR1 SGHVS and CDR2 FQNEAQ. There are 20 residues in the CDR3. The V segment lost 5 bases and the J segment 3 bases; nucleotides outside the gene matches: 19. In DNA form, the CDR3 reads TGTGCCAGCAGCACGATACAGAGCGGGAGGATGCCTAAGGACACCGGGGAGCTGTTTTTT. Its translation: CASSTIQSGRMPKDTGELFF.

The chain couples TRBV18 to TRBJ1-2; 7 bases agree with TRBD1. Germline CDR1 is KGHSH and CDR2 is LQKENI. J gave up 8 bases and V 3 bases, and 12 bases lay outside the gene matches. CDR3 length: 15 amino acids. CDR3 residues: CASSPAAGGYAGYTF. The CDR3 region has the DNA TGTGCCAGCTCACCTGCGGCAGGGGGGTATGCAGGCTACACCTTC. Based on the CDR3 plus reference TRBV18 and TRBJ1-2, the full variable domain is NAGVMQNPRHLVRRRGQEARLRCSPMKGHSHVYWYRQLPEEGLKFMVYLQKENIIDESGMPKERFSAEFPKEGPSILRIQQVVRGDSAAYFCASSPAAGGYAGYTFGSGTRLTVV.

About this clone: No conserved phenylalanine or tryptophan ends this CDR3, so it is likely a read error. The limits of the CDR3 on the DNA are not certain, so only TCRdb's listed CDR3 is given. J is TRBJ2-7 and V is TRBV23-1; the tabulated D call, TRBD1, remains unverified against the DNA. TRBV23-1 is classed as an ORF, of uncertain function. The CDR3 has 16 amino acids, counting both end residues. This chain's CDR3 is CRSSQSLLKRGQGVSP.

This chain uses TRBV21-1 with TRBJ2-1; the table names TRBD1, a call not compared with the DNA. TRBV21-1 is tagged as a pseudogene. The CDR3 contains 13 residues. In DNA, the CDR3 is TGTGCCAGCAGCGAAAGACAGTACAATGAGCAGTTCTTC. Translation gives CASSERQYNEQFF.

This chain joins TRBV2 and TRBJ1-1, with D hard to call. Germline CDR1 SNHLY, CDR2 FYNNEI. Trimming pared 6 bases from V and 7 bases from J, leaving 15 bases between. The CDR3 sequence is 13 residues long. Here the CDR3 reads CASSSRTLVEAFF. CDR3 nucleotide sequence: TGTGCCAGCAGCTCTAGAACGCTAGTTGAAGCTTTCTTT.

The chain recombines TRBV7-2 with TRBJ2-1; 9 nucleotides match TRBD2. The junction had 11 bases not matched to a gene; V was cut back by 5 bases and J by 3 bases. The length of the CDR3 is 17 residues. Germline values: CDR1 SGHTA, CDR2 FQGNSA. This CDR3 reads CASSASGAGGYYNEQFF. CDR3 sequence (DNA): TGTGCCAGCAGCGCAAGCGGGGCGGGAGGGTACTACAATGAGCAGTTCTTC.

The rearrangement joins TRBV21-1 to TRBJ1-1. TRBV21-1 is flagged as a pseudogene. The CDR3 runs 13 residues. This CDR3 reads CASSAREGPEAFF. DNA for the CDR3: TGTGCCAGCAGCGCCCGGGAGGGCCCCGAAGCTTTCTTT.

The rearrangement uses TRBV11-2 and TRBJ2-1; no clear D gene. This CDR3 region has 12 residues. Germline CDR1 is SGHAT and CDR2 is FQNNGV. Trimming took 7 bases from V and 7 from J, leaving 11 bases between them. This chain's CDR3 is CASTLHLNEQFF. Here the CDR3 DNA reads TGTGCCAGCACCTTGCACTTGAATGAGCAGTTCTTC.

V usage is TRBV4-2 and J usage is TRBJ2-1; 15 nucleotides match TRBD2. In germline, CDR1 is LGHNA, CDR2 YNFKEQ. V was pared by 1 base and J by 2 bases, with 3 bases of the junction left unmatched. The CDR3 length is 18 residues. In nucleotides, the CDR3 is TGTGCCAGCAGCCAAGGGACTAGCGGGAGGGCCACCTACAATGAGCAGTTCTTC. Encoded protein: CASSQGTSGRATYNEQFF.

J is TRBJ2-3 and V is TRBV5-1, with D possibly matching TRBD2 (6 bases). This CDR3 spans 17 amino acids. V was shortened by 4 bases and J by 3 bases, with 21 bases between the two germline ends. Germline V gene data show CDR1 as SGHRS and CDR2 as YFSETQ. The DNA of the CDR3 is TGCGCCAGCAGCATCCGTCCTACTAGCAGCGTTACAGATACGCAGTATTTT. This gives the protein CASSIRPTSSVTDTQYF.

This rearrangement joins TRBV5-1 to TRBJ2-1, with 11 bases lining up with TRBD2. Germline CDR1 is SGHRS and CDR2 is YFSETQ. The V gene end was trimmed by 0 bases and the J gene end by 8 bases; junction bases not matched to a gene: 4. This CDR3 is 15 amino acids long. CDR3 region: CASSLDLAGGYEQFF. The CDR3 DNA follows: TGCGCCAGCAGCTTGGACCTAGCGGGGGGATATGAGCAGTTCTTC. Looking up the rest from reference TRBV5-1 and TRBJ2-1 gives the full variable domain: KAGVTQTPRYLIKTRGQQVTLSCSPISGHRSVSWYQQTPGQGLQFLFEYFSETQRNKGNFPGRFSGRQFSNSRSEMNVSTLELGDSALYLCASSLDLAGGYEQFFGPGTRLTVL.

In DNA form, the CDR3 reads TGTGCCAGCAGTGAACGAGGTGAAAAACTGTTTTTT. Amino acids: CASSERGEKLFF. J is TRBJ1-4 and V is TRBV2; no firm D call. The CDR3 has 12 amino acids. Trimming cost V 2 bases and J 7 bases, with 5 bases left between them. The germline V gene encodes CDR1 SNHLY and CDR2 FYNNEI.

The DNA for the CDR3 is TGTGCCAGCAGTGATACGCGGACAGGGGGTGGAGATACGCAGTATTTT. It yields the protein CASSDTRTGGGDTQYF. The rearrangement uses TRBV6-4 and TRBJ2-3; 10 bases match TRBD1. The CDR3 is 16 amino acids. CDR1 is MRHNA, CDR2 SNTAGT, per germline. V gave up 3 bases and J gave up 5 bases; unmatched junction bases: 8.

The rearrangement uses TRBV7-8 and TRBJ2-7; D is possibly TRBD1 (7 bases). CDR3 size: 15 residues. V shed 7 bases and J shed 3 bases, with 19 bases lying between them. From germline, CDR1 is SGHVS and CDR2 FQNEAQ. The CDR3 is CASTPQEGAGYEQYF. DNA of the CDR3: TGTGCCAGCACCCCCCAGGAGGGGGCCGGCTACGAGCAGTACTTC.

The V and J genes are TRBV6-5 and TRBJ2-7; D is possibly TRBD2 (5 bases). Germline-derived CDR1 and CDR2 are MNHEY and SVGAGI. Trimming stripped 8 bases from V and 0 bases from J, with 14 bases between. The CDR3 sequence is 14 residues long. The CDR3 here is CASYSRRASYEQYF. The CDR3 DNA follows: TGTGCCAGCTATTCAAGGCGGGCCTCCTACGAGCAGTACTTC.

The gene calls are TRBV5-1 and TRBJ2-1, with 11 nucleotides matching TRBD2. This CDR3 is 19 amino acids long. CDR1 is SGHRS and CDR2 is YFSETQ in the germline V gene. V lost 9 bases to trimming and J lost 0 bases; unmatched junction nucleotides: 17. For the CDR3, the DNA is TGCGCCACCCGACGAGCCGGGACTAGCGGACCGAGCTCCTACAATGAGCAGTTCTTC. Protein product: CATRRAGTSGPSSYNEQFF.

This chain connects TRBV12-5 to TRBJ2-1; TRBD2 matches at 8 bases. J gave up 7 bases and V 6 bases, and 11 bases lay outside the gene matches. This CDR3 has 15 amino acids. CDR1 LGHNT and CDR2 FRNRAP come from the germline V gene. CDR3 bases: TGTGCTAGTGGGTCAGCGGGAGCTCTTCCAAATGAGCAGTTCTTC. This gives the protein CASGSAGALPNEQFF. Drawing the rest from reference TRBV12-5 and TRBJ2-1, the complete variable domain is DARVTQTPRHKVTEMGQEVTMRCQPILGHNTVFWYRQTMMQGLELLAYFRNRAPLDDSGMPKDRFSAEMPDATLATLKIQPSEPRDSAVYFCASGSAGALPNEQFFGPGTRLTVL.

In its sample, this clone was seen once. The chain is built from TRBV27 and TRBJ2-5; perhaps TRBD2 as D (5 bases). The tail of the sequence fits TRBJ2-7 better, so the J call may be wrong. Germline CDR1 and CDR2: MNHEY and SMNVEV (reference sequence). The CDR3 covers 16 residues. The CDR3 DNA reads as TGTGCCAGCAGTTTATCGGCGGGCAGTCGGAGGTACGAGCAGTACTTC. It codes for CASSLSAGSRRYEQYF.

This clone was observed a single time. V is TRBV27 and J is TRBJ2-7; tentatively, D is TRBD1 (5 bases). Per germline, CDR1 MNHEY and CDR2 SMNVEV (reference sequence). This CDR3 is built from 15 residues. Trimming cost V 2 bases and J 3 bases, with 14 bases left between them. The DNA of the CDR3 is TGTGCCAGCAGTTTAGAGCCAGGGATCATCTACGAGCAGTACTTC. Protein: CASSLEPGIIYEQYF.

V usage is TRBV7-9 and J usage is TRBJ2-2; TRBD2 agrees at 8 bases. CDR3 length equals 15 residues. CDR1 and CDR2 from the germline V gene are SEHNR and FQNEAQ (reference sequence). Unmatched junction bases numbered 9, after V lost 4 bases and J lost 8 bases. Here the CDR3 DNA reads TGTGCCAGCAGCTCTAGGCCTAGCGGGCCGGGGGAGCTGTTTTTT. It encodes CASSSRPSGPGELFF.

This clone appeared a single time. The genes are TRBV2 and TRBJ1-1; perhaps TRBD1 as D (5 bases). This CDR3 spans 14 amino acids. With 4 bases removed from V and 6 bases from J, the gap between germline ends came to 15 bases. Germline loops: CDR1 SNHLY, CDR2 FYNNEI. The CDR3 here is CASSAASQGAEAFF. For the CDR3, the DNA is TGTGCCAGCAGTGCCGCCTCTCAGGGCGCTGAAGCTTTCTTT.